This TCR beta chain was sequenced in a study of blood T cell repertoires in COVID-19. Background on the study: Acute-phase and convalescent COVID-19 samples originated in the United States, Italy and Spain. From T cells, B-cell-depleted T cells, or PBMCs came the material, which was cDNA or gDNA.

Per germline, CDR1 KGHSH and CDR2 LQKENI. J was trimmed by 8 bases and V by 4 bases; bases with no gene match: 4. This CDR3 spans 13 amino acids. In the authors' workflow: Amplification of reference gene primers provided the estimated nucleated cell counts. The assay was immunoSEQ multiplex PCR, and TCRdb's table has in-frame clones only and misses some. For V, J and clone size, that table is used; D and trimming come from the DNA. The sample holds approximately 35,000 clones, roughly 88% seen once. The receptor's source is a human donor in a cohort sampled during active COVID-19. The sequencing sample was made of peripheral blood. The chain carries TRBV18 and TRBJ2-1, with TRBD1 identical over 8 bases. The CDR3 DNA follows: TGTGCCAGCTCACGGCAGGGGGCTTATGAGCAGTTCTTC. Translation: CASSRQGAYEQFF.